This T cell receptor (beta chain) was sequenced in a study of OX40 agonist ivuxolimab in advanced cancers. At the level of the study: The patients' treatment was ivuxolimab, an agonistic anti-OX40 (CD134) antibody. Checkpoint inhibitors had been given previously to about 38% of patients. Study outcomes and limitations: Clonal expansion in partial responders at 0.1-3.0 mg/kg ranked among the lowest. In CD8+ T cells, expanded clones were on average more numerous than in CD4+.

A remark on this clone: Its antigen is unknown.

Generated by immunoSEQ multiplex PCR, the TCRdb table keeps only in-frame clones and is missing some. The top ten hold more than 7.5% of the sample, which has 65,000 to 85,000 clones, approximately 90% seen once. Source: CD4+ or CD8+ T cells sorted from blood, taken in a trial of the OX40 agonist ivuxolimab. The source is an adult with an advanced solid tumor such as melanoma, head and neck, liver or kidney cancer.

Here the CDR3 reads CASSLGGGHYEQYF. The CDR3 DNA reads as TGTGCCAGCAGCTTAGGCGGGGGCCACTACGAGCAGTACTTC. The chain combines TRBV7-2 with TRBJ2-5; maybe TRBD2 (7 bases). The closer fit of TRBJ2-7 to the DNA end suggests the J call may be wrong. Germline values: CDR1 SGHTA, CDR2 FQGNSA. The CDR3 runs 14 residues.